This TCR beta chain was recorded in a study of identical twins. Study-level results: Clonotypes of the beta chain that were abundant in cord blood carried fewer insertions (memory repertoires showed none).

Trimming at V came to 3 bases and at J to 4 bases, leaving 8 bases not matched to a gene. Germline CDR1 MNHEY, CDR2 SMNVEV (reference sequence). The CDR3 totals 15 residues. TCRdb re-analysed the 5' RACE reads in MiXCR, keeping a single row per CDR3 protein. The sample has hundreds of thousands of distinct CDR3 sequences, around 5.7% seen once; the top ten hold roughly 1.6%. In its sample, this clonotype was seen many times. The antigen is undetermined. Healthy Caucasians were all of the donors. The TCR comes from a man between 18 and 29 years old in good health. Material for sequencing was naive T cells sorted from blood. The gene calls are TRBV27 and TRBJ2-7; 8 nucleotides agree with TRBD2. CDR3 loop: CASSFPHGGVYEQYV. CDR3 in DNA: TGTGCCAGCAGTTTCCCCCACGGGGGGGTGTACGAGCAGTACGTC.